This T cell receptor (beta chain) was obtained from a study of response to subunit inactivated influenza vaccine. Points from the study as a whole: There was a suggestion from the authors that each seasonal influenza vaccination recruits few new T cells.

TCRdb itself ran the RT-PCR reads through MiXCR, one entry per CDR3 protein. The sample has about 190,000 distinct CDR3 sequences; under 15% are singletons. This clonotype was found a few times. Its target is unknown. The V gene's germline CDR1 is SGHKS and CDR2 YYEKEE (reference sequence). The germline V and J ends were trimmed by 2 bases and 3 bases, with 20 bases remaining between them. CDR3 length: 17 residues. This chain links TRBV5-5 with TRBJ1-2, with D perhaps TRBD1 (6 bases). The source is a man between 45 and 60 years old who received an inactivated influenza vaccine. Sequencing was performed on CD8+ T cells sorted from PBMCs, taken more than 4 days after vaccination. CDR3: CASSFFPKQGEDYGYTF. The CDR3 DNA is TGTGCCAGCAGCTTTTTCCCTAAACAGGGCGAGGACTATGGCTACACCTTC.